What follows are 28 T cell receptor beta chains derived from one specimen sequenced in a study of response to subunit inactivated influenza vaccine. One entry per CDR3 protein, called by TCRdb with MiXCR from the RT-PCR reads. The sample shows some 640,000 distinct CDR3 sequences, about 14% of them seen only once. Sequenced here: PBMCs from blood, sampled around 15 days before vaccination. Receptors originate from a man in his fifties or sixties who received an inactivated influenza vaccine.

This clonotype has ten or more counts. V is TRBV10-3 and J is TRBJ1-3; TRBD1 matches at 8 bases. Trimming took 7 bases from V and 0 from J; bases not matched to a gene: 5. CDR1 and CDR2 from the germline V gene are ENHRY and SYGVKD. There are 15 residues in the CDR3. The CDR3, as DNA: TGTGCCATCATGGCAGGGGGCCTCTCTGGAAACACCATATATTTT. It yields the protein CAIMAGGLSGNTIYF.

This clonotype has more than one count but fewer than ten. The chain combines TRBV18 with TRBJ2-1, with 9 positions matching TRBD2. The V gene's germline CDR1 is KGHSH and CDR2 LQKENI. The CDR3 extends over 18 amino acids. V was clipped by 1 base and J by 3 bases; unmatched bases: 10. CDR3 bases: TGTGCCAGCTCACCACTAGCGGGGGAGAGGGGATTCTACAATGAGCAGTTCTTC. This sequence encodes CASSPLAGERGFYNEQFF.

This clonotype was seen a few times. The chain uses TRBV6-2 or TRBV6-3 and TRBJ2-7; TRBD1 matches at 9 bases. The junction had 10 bases not matched to a gene; V was cut back by 1 base and J by 9 bases. The CDR3 runs to 15 residues. Germline lookup yields CDR1 MNHEY and CDR2 SVGEGT. The CDR3 sequence: CASSYFSGTGMRQYF. Written as DNA, the CDR3 is TGTGCCAGCAGTTACTTTTCCGGGACAGGGATGCGGCAGTACTTC.

The CDR3 loop is CSVETGTGGFEQYF. The CDR3 DNA reads as TGCAGCGTTGAGACGGGGACAGGGGGCTTCGAGCAGTACTTC. The chain employs TRBV29-1 and TRBJ2-7; 12 bases agree with TRBD1. The CDR3 has 14 amino acids. Trimming cost V 3 bases and J 6 bases; bases outside gene matches: 6. Germline CDR1 and CDR2: SQVTM and ANQGSEA.

The V call is TRBV5-1, the J call TRBJ2-2; 12 bases fit TRBD1. The germline V gene has CDR1 SGHRS and CDR2 YFSETQ. The V segment lost 6 bases and the J segment 6 bases; nucleotides outside the gene matches: 3. This CDR3 contains 14 residues. CDR3 amino acids: CASMRDRGPGELFF. The CDR3 nucleotides are TGCGCCAGCATGAGGGACAGGGGGCCCGGGGAGCTGTTTTTT.

The genes are TRBV11-2 and TRBJ2-2; D is unresolved. CDR3 length: 16 amino acids. Germline CDR1 and CDR2: SGHAT and FQNNGV. Trimming removed 5 bases at V and 6 bases at J, with 19 bases between. CDR3 in DNA: TGTGCCAGCAGCCCAGTGGGCCTAGACCCCGCCGGGGAGCTGTTTTTT. This sequence encodes CASSPVGLDPAGELFF.

This clonotype was counted a few times. The rearrangement uses TRBV10-1 and TRBJ2-1; TRBD1 matches 8 bases. Germline values: CDR1 WNHNN, CDR2 SYGVQD (reference sequence). The CDR3 spans 13 residues. The junction had 5 bases not matched to a gene; V was cut back by 4 bases and J by 9 bases. The CDR3 sequence is CASSGTGPPEQFF. The CDR3 DNA is TGCGCCAGCAGTGGGACAGGGCCCCCTGAGCAGTTCTTC.

The J gene is TRBJ2-7, the V gene TRBV18; 7 nucleotides match TRBD2. The CDR3 is 16 residues long. Germline V gives CDR1 KGHSH, CDR2 LQKENI. V lost 0 bases to trimming and J lost 5 bases; unmatched junction nucleotides: 10. The DNA for the CDR3 is TGTGCCAGCTCACCACCGCGGGGGAGGATCCTCGACGAGCAGTACTTC. Translated, it gives CASSPPRGRILDEQYF.

In its sample, this clonotype was seen many times. The chain carries TRBV28 and TRBJ2-6; D gene ambiguous. The ends were cut back, 8 bases at V and 2 bases at J, with 16 bases in the middle. Per the germline V gene, CDR1 is MDHEN and CDR2 is SYDVKM. There are 16 residues in the CDR3. The CDR3 bases are TGTGCCAGCCTAAGCCCGGATCTGCCTGGGGCCAACGTCCTGACTTTC. It codes for CASLSPDLPGANVLTF.

Ten or more counts support this clonotype. The rearrangement uses TRBV20-1 and TRBJ2-2, with 7 positions matching TRBD1. J lost 1 base, V lost 3 bases, and 2 bases had no gene match. The CDR3 covers 14 residues. Germline V gene lookup returns CDR1 DFQATT and CDR2 SNEGSKA (reference sequence). The CDR3 DNA sequence: TGCAGTGCTAGGGGGACAGTGAACACCGGGGAGCTGTTTTTT. It specifies CSARGTVNTGELFF.

This clonotype was observed many times. This chain connects TRBV5-1 to TRBJ2-7; TRBD1 might be the D (6 bases). The V and J ends lost 4 bases and 1 base respectively, with 15 bases between them. This CDR3 region has 15 residues. CDR1 is SGHRS, CDR2 YFSETQ, per germline. The CDR3 DNA reads as TGCGCCAGCAGCCGTACAGGGACGGAGTCCTACGAGCAGTACTTC. Translating it yields CASSRTGTESYEQYF.

This chain links TRBV12-3 or TRBV12-4 with TRBJ1-4; 8 bases agree with TRBD1. After removal of 5 bases from V and 7 bases from J, the junction contained 9 bases not matched to a gene. The CDR3 length is 15 residues. The CDR3 loop is CASSPRTGIPEKLFF. CDR3 DNA sequence: TGTGCCAGCAGTCCTCGGACAGGGATCCCTGAAAAACTGTTTTTT.

This clonotype showed up just a few times. The genes are TRBV29-1 and TRBJ1-1; D ambiguous. Between the trimmed V and J ends, which lost 5 bases and 0 bases, there was a span of 13 bases. Germline CDR1 is SQVTM and CDR2 is ANQGSEA. CDR3 length: 14 residues. CDR3 coding DNA: TGCAGCGTTAGCGCCGCCCTAATGAACACTGAAGCTTTCTTT. Amino acids: CSVSAALMNTEAFF.

V is TRBV6-2 or TRBV6-3 and J is TRBJ2-5; D unclear. This CDR3 contains 16 residues. V was pared by 6 bases and J by 2 bases, with 19 bases between. Germline loops: CDR1 MNHEY, CDR2 SVGEGT. CDR3 coding DNA: TGTGCCAGCAGCCCAACGTGGGCAGGTACACAAGAGACCCAGTACTTC. Protein: CASSPTWAGTQETQYF.

Only a few counts were recorded for this clonotype. The CDR3: CASNWGLDTEAFF. CDR3 nucleotide sequence: TGTGCCAGCAATTGGGGATTGGACACTGAAGCTTTCTTT. The rearrangement links TRBV6-5 to TRBJ1-1, with D unresolved. CDR3 length: 13 amino acids. The V gene's germline CDR1 is MNHEY and CDR2 SVGAGI. V was trimmed by 7 bases and J by 3 bases, leaving 12 bases between them.

A single count supports this clonotype. This chain uses TRBV28 with TRBJ2-5, with D uncertain. Trimming took 1 base from V and 7 from J, leaving 7 bases between them. This CDR3 is 12 amino acids long. Germline values: CDR1 MDHEN, CDR2 SYDVKM. CDR3 nucleotides: TGTGCCAGCAGTTTATTGCGTTGGACCCAGTACTTC. Its translation: CASSLLRWTQYF.

This chain uses TRBV12-3 or TRBV12-4 with TRBJ1-2; TRBD1 is a possible D gene (5 bases). The CDR3 is made up of 12 amino acids. V was shortened by 7 bases and J by 6 bases, with 12 bases between the two germline ends. The CDR3 spells CASKQGGDGYTF. Here the CDR3 DNA reads TGTGCCAGCAAGCAGGGAGGGGATGGCTACACCTTC.

This clonotype was recorded a few times. The chain joins TRBV12-3 or TRBV12-4 to TRBJ1-2; 9 positions match TRBD1. The CDR3 runs 16 residues. Trimming at V came to 5 bases and at J to 8 bases, leaving 15 bases not matched to a gene. In nucleotides, the CDR3 is TGTGCCAGCAGTCGCCAAGGGACAGGGAAAATTTCAGGCTACACCTTC. It is translated as CASSRQGTGKISGYTF.

The table lists this clonotype with a few counts. This chain uses TRBV12-3 or TRBV12-4 with TRBJ1-5; TRBD1 agrees at 9 bases. This CDR3 region has 16 residues. Trimming cost V 4 bases and J 11 bases; bases outside gene matches: 15. The CDR3 loop reads CASSSPTGTGFWAQHF. The CDR3 bases are TGTGCCAGCAGTTCGCCCACTGGGACAGGGTTTTGGGCCCAGCATTTT.

The chain carries TRBV30 and TRBJ2-7; D unclear. V was trimmed by 2 bases and J by 5 bases, leaving 7 bases between them. Looked up from germline, CDR1 is GTSNPN and CDR2 is SVGIG (reference sequence). This CDR3 region has 11 residues. In DNA form, the CDR3 reads TGTGCCTGGAGTATAGGTAACGAGCAGTACTTC. This translates into CAWSIGNEQYF. The full variable domain, completed using reference TRBV30 and TRBJ2-7, is SQTIHQWPATLVQPVGSPLSLECTVEGTSNPNLYWYRQAAGRGLQLLFYSVGIGQISSEVPQNLSASRPQDRQFILSSKKLLLSDSGFYLCAWSIGNEQYFGPGTRLTVT.

This clonotype was observed a few times. V and J are TRBV20-1 and TRBJ2-7; 8 positions match TRBD1. Germline loops: CDR1 DFQATT, CDR2 SNEGSKA (reference sequence). This CDR3 comprises 14 residues. V shed 0 bases, J shed 3 bases, and the junction held 4 bases outside the gene matches. This CDR3 reads CSAREGTGGYEQYF. The DNA for the CDR3 is TGCAGTGCTAGAGAGGGGACAGGAGGCTACGAGCAGTACTTC.

V gene TRBV11-2 combines with J gene TRBJ1-2; D is possibly TRBD1 (5 bases). Germline CDR1 reads SGHAT; CDR2 reads FQNNGV. Trimming removed 1 base at V and 4 bases at J, with 13 bases between. The CDR3 extends over 15 amino acids. CDR3 DNA: TGTGCCAGCAGCTTAGGGGTGGGGCAGGGCTATGGCTACACCTTC. This encodes CASSLGVGQGYGYTF.

At least ten counts were recorded for this clonotype. The chain has TRBV4-3 and TRBJ1-2; D might be TRBD1 (6 bases). The germline CDR1 and CDR2 sequences are LGHNA and YSLEER. The V end was cut by 1 base, the J end by 0 bases, with 9 bases between. The CDR3 extends over 15 amino acids. CDR3 sequence (DNA): TGCGCCAGCAGCCAAGCGGGGGCCGCTAACTATGGCTACACCTTC. Residues: CASSQAGAANYGYTF.

The chain links TRBV2 to TRBJ2-1, with D possibly being TRBD2 (6 bases). CDR3 length: 15 residues. Germline CDR1 reads SNHLY; CDR2 reads FYNNEI. V was cut by 6 bases and J by 0 bases, with 12 bases left in between. DNA of the CDR3: TGTGCCAGCAGCGCTAGCGAAAGCTCCTACAATGAGCAGTTCTTC. The encoded protein is CASSASESSYNEQFF.

The rearrangement uses TRBV3-1 and TRBJ2-3, with 11 bases that match TRBD2. The CDR3 is 14 amino acids. V shed 3 bases, J shed 5 bases, and the junction held 1 base outside the gene matches. Germline lookup yields CDR1 LGHDT and CDR2 YNNKEL (reference sequence). CDR3 sequence reads: CASSHGTSGDTQYF. Written as DNA, the CDR3 is TGTGCCAGCAGCCACGGGACTAGCGGAGATACGCAGTATTTT.

Only a few counts were recorded for this clonotype. This chain links TRBV15 with TRBJ1-3; D uncertain. V gave up 0 bases and J gave up 0 bases, with 3 bases separating them. The CDR3 is 14 residues long. Germline V gene sequence: CDR1 LNHNV, CDR2 YYDKDF (reference sequence). The CDR3 here is CATSRDSSGNTIYF. The CDR3 DNA reads TGTGCCACCAGCAGAGACAGCTCTGGAAACACCATATATTTT.

This clonotype showed up just a few times. The CDR3 nucleotides are TGTGCCAGCAGTGATCACGAGTACAATGAGCAGTTCTTC. Translated: CASSDHEYNEQFF. V and J are TRBV25-1 and TRBJ2-1; D is unresolved. Trimming shortened V by 3 bases and J by 4 bases, and 7 bases separated the two germline ends. This CDR3 has 13 amino acids. Germline-derived CDR1 and CDR2 are MGHDK and SYGVNS. Complete variable domain (other parts from reference TRBV25-1 and TRBJ2-1): EADIYQTPRYLVIGTGKKITLECSQTMGHDKMYWYQQDPGMELHLIHYSYGVNSTEKGDLSSESTVSRIRTEHFPLTLESARPSHTSQYLCASSDHEYNEQFFGPGTRLTVL.

This clonotype was observed a single time. This chain connects TRBV18 to TRBJ1-2, with TRBD1 matching 7 bases. The V gene end was trimmed by 5 bases and the J gene end by 5 bases; junction bases not matched to a gene: 14. This CDR3 contains 16 residues. Germline CDR1 is KGHSH and CDR2 is LQKENI. For the CDR3, the DNA is TGTGCCAGCTCAAAAGGCCGGGACAGCGTTGCTTATGGCTACACCTTC. Residues: CASSKGRDSVAYGYTF.